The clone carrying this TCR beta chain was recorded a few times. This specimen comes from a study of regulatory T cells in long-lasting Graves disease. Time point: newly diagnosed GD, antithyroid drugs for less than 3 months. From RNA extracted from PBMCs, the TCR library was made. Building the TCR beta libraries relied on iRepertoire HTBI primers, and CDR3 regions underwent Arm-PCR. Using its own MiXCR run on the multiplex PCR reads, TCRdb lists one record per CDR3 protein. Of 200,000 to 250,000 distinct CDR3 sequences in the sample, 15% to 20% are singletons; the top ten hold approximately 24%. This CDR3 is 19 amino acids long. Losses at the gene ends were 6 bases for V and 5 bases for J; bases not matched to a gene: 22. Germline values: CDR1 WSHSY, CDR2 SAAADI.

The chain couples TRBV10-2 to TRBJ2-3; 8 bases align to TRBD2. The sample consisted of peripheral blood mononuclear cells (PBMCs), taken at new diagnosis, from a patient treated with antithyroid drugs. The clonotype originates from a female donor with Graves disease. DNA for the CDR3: TGCGCCAGCAGCCGTGGGGCTAGCGGGTCCCCCCCCCGGGGAGATACGCAGTATTTT. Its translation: CASSRGASGSPPRGDTQYF.